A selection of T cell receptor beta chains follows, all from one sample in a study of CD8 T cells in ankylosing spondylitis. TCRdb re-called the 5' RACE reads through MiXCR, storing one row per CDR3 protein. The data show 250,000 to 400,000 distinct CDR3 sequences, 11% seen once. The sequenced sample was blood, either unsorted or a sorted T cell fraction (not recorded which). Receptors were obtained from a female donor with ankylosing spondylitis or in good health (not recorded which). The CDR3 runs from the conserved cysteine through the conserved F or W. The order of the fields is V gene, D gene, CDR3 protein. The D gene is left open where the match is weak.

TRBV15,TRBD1,CATSSRQGNEQYF
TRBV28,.,CASSKRLALNYEQFF
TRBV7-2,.,CASSPGQGGIQYF
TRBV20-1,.,CSARDRIWTPYEQYF
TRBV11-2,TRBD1,CASSRQGQGSNQPQHF
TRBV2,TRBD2,CASSEASGGSNEQFF
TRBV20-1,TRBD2,CSARDPASGTDTQYF
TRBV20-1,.,CSARGTPSNQPQHF
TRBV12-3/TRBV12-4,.,CASSLVVSNQPQHF
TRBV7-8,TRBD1,CASSSSYDRGAWDYGYTF
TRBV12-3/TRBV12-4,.,CASNTPGRGGPEAFF